The next 2 T cell receptor beta chains were all read from a single sample in a study of CD8 T cells in ankylosing spondylitis. TCRdb used MiXCR to reprocess the 5' RACE reads, holding one entry per CDR3 protein. The top ten clones hold 6.8% of a sample with around 230,000 distinct CDR3 sequences, about 9.1% of them seen once. The sample consisted of blood, either unsorted or a sorted T cell fraction (not recorded which). The receptor source for this set is a male donor with ankylosing spondylitis or in good health (not recorded which).

In its sample, this clonotype was seen many times. The CDR3 nucleotides are TGCAGTGCTAGAGTTGCGGGGGGAGATAGCAATCAGCCCCAGCATTTT. It codes for CSARVAGGDSNQPQHF. The chain combines TRBV20-1 with TRBJ1-5, with D maybe TRBD1 (5 bases). Between the trimmed V and J ends, which lost 1 base and 0 bases, there was a span of 13 bases. CDR1 DFQATT and CDR2 SNEGSKA come from the germline V gene (reference sequence). This CDR3 comprises 16 residues.

This clonotype was seen ten or more times. CDR3 amino acids: CASSYAREGEDYEQYF. CDR3 bases: TGTGCCAGCAGTTACGCCCGGGAGGGGGAGGACTACGAGCAGTACTTC. V usage is TRBV6-5 and J usage is TRBJ2-7; TRBD2 aligns across 8 bases. Germline trimming cut 2 bases from V and 3 bases from J; bases unmatched to any gene: 9. Germline CDR1 reads MNHEY; CDR2 reads SVGAGI. The CDR3 totals 16 residues.